These 23 T cell receptor beta chains originate from one sample sequenced in a study of T cell responses to AZD1222 COVID-19 vaccine. Sequenced by immunoSEQ multiplex PCR; TCRdb stores in-frame clones only, minus some. The data contain more than 100,000 clones, 87% of them singletons. The sample here was peripheral blood, taken on day 0 of AZD1222 vaccination. The receptors shown here come from an adult in good health.

The chain links TRBV13 to TRBJ2-7; weak D call: TRBD1 (5 bases). Trimming stripped 3 bases from V and 0 bases from J, with 9 bases between. Looked up from germline, CDR1 is PRHDT and CDR2 is FYEKMQ (reference sequence). The CDR3 has 14 residues. The chain's CDR3 is CASSFAQASYEQYF. The CDR3, as DNA: TGTGCCAGCAGCTTCGCACAGGCCTCCTACGAGCAGTACTTC.

The rearrangement links TRBV7-2 to TRBJ2-7, with TRBD2 as a possible D gene (6 bases). Germline lookup yields CDR1 SGHTA and CDR2 FQGNSA. The ends were cut back, 5 bases at V and 0 bases at J, with 11 bases in the middle. The CDR3 extends over 14 amino acids. Written as DNA, the CDR3 is TGTGCCAGCAGCCGTAGCGGTTACTCCTACGAGCAGTACTTC. Protein product: CASSRSGYSYEQYF.

The chain has TRBV11-2 and TRBJ1-3; D not resolved. CDR3 length equals 13 residues. Trimming removed 10 bases from V and 4 bases from J, with 14 bases in between. The germline V gene encodes CDR1 SGHAT and CDR2 FQNNGV. The CDR3 coding sequence is TGTGCCATCAAGGTCCCGAGCGGAAACACCATATATTTT. It is translated as CAIKVPSGNTIYF.

J is TRBJ2-1 and V is TRBV11-2; perhaps TRBD2 as D (6 bases). The CDR3 contains 14 residues. Deletions cut 1 base from V and 5 bases from J, with 9 bases between. CDR1 and CDR2 (germline): SGHAT, FQNNGV. The CDR3 nucleotides read TGTGCCAGCAGCTTAGCGGGGGAACACAATGAGCAGTTCTTC. Amino acid sequence: CASSLAGEHNEQFF. The entire variable domain, with the rest obtained from reference TRBV11-2 and TRBJ2-1, is as follows: EAGVAQSPRYKIIEKRQSVAFWCNPISGHATLYWYQQILGQGPKLLIQFQNNGVVDDSQLPKDRFSAERLKGVDSTLKIQPAKLEDSAVYLCASSLAGEHNEQFFGPGTRLTVL.

The chain links TRBV29-1 to TRBJ1-1; tentatively, D is TRBD1 (5 bases). Per the germline V gene, CDR1 is SQVTM and CDR2 is ANQGSEA. The CDR3 covers 12 residues. V was shortened by 3 bases and J by 4 bases, with 9 bases between the two germline ends. The CDR3: CSVDWGGTEAFF. The CDR3 DNA sequence: TGCAGCGTTGATTGGGGGGGCACTGAAGCTTTCTTT. The whole variable domain, remainder taken from reference TRBV29-1 and TRBJ1-1, is SAVISQKPSRDICQRGTSLTIQCQVDSQVTMMFWYRQQPGQSLTLIATANQGSEATYESGFVIDKFPISRPNLTFSTLTVSNMSPEDSSIYLCSVDWGGTEAFFGQGTRLTVV.

This sequence joins TRBV19 and TRBJ1-1, with D unresolved. The V and J ends lost 7 bases and 2 bases respectively, with 17 bases between them. Germline V gene lookup returns CDR1 LNHDA and CDR2 SQIVND (reference sequence). The CDR3 is 15 amino acids. The CDR3 loop is CASTRLRGINTEAFF. Here the CDR3 DNA reads TGTGCCAGTACTCGACTGCGGGGTATTAACACTGAAGCTTTCTTT.

This chain uses TRBV24-1 with TRBJ2-3, with 9 bases fitting TRBD1. V gave up 4 bases and J gave up 0 bases; unmatched junction bases: 16. The length of the CDR3 is 20 residues. Germline CDR1 and CDR2: KGHDR and SFDVKD. The CDR3 is CATSDPGAPRTGASTDTQYF. The CDR3 nucleotides read TGTGCCACCAGTGACCCAGGGGCTCCTCGGACAGGGGCAAGCACAGATACGCAGTATTTT.

The rearrangement joins TRBV28 to TRBJ2-7; tentative D call: TRBD1 (6 bases). Germline lookup yields CDR1 MDHEN and CDR2 SYDVKM. The CDR3 contains 14 residues. Trimming took 3 bases from V and 2 from J, leaving 11 bases between them. DNA of the CDR3: TGTGCCAGCAGTTTCCAGAACAGGGCCTACGAGCAGTACTTC. The encoded protein is CASSFQNRAYEQYF.

The chain recombines TRBV19 with TRBJ2-5; possible D gene TRBD1, 6 bases. CDR1 and CDR2 (germline): LNHDA, SQIVND (reference sequence). Trimming took off 5 bases at V and 2 bases at J, with 12 bases between the two ends. The CDR3 sequence is 14 residues long. In DNA, the CDR3 is TGTGCCAGTAGTGTACAGGGTTCTCAAGAGACCCAGTACTTC. It encodes CASSVQGSQETQYF.

This chain joins TRBV29-1 and TRBJ2-3; 13 positions match TRBD2. J gave up 2 bases and V 0 bases, and 2 bases lay outside the gene matches. Per the germline V gene, CDR1 is SQVTM and CDR2 is ANQGSEA. The CDR3 is made up of 16 amino acids. This CDR3 is CSVEEGLAGNTDTQYF. The CDR3 DNA reads as TGCAGCGTTGAAGAGGGACTAGCGGGGAACACAGATACGCAGTATTTT.

The chain links TRBV6-2 or TRBV6-3 to TRBJ1-1; a weak D match, TRBD1 (5 bases). CDR3 size: 12 residues. V was clipped by 2 bases and J by 11 bases, with 12 bases between them. Germline CDR1 MNHEY, CDR2 SVGEGT. CDR3 sequence reads: CASSYVQGAAFF. CDR3 in DNA: TGTGCCAGCAGTTACGTTCAGGGCGCGGCTTTCTTT.

V and J are TRBV24-1 and TRBJ2-3, with D tentatively TRBD2 (5 bases). This CDR3 is 14 amino acids long. Per the germline V gene, CDR1 is KGHDR and CDR2 is SFDVKD. V was cut by 3 bases and J by 0 bases, with 6 bases left in between. This chain's CDR3 is CATSDRGSTDTQYF. The CDR3 DNA reads as TGTGCCACCAGTGATAGAGGGAGCACAGATACGCAGTATTTT.

The chain couples TRBV9 to TRBJ1-6; TRBD1 is a possible D gene (5 bases). The CDR3 covers 14 residues. V was pared by 0 bases and J by 11 bases, with 12 bases between. CDR1 and CDR2 from the germline V gene are SGDLS and YYNGEE. The CDR3 DNA reads as TGTGCCAGCAGCGTAGTGAGGGGAGGCCCACCCCTCCACTTT. Protein: CASSVVRGGPPLHF.

The chain employs TRBV4-3 and TRBJ2-3, with no clear D. V was trimmed by 3 bases and J by 4 bases, leaving 8 bases between them. Per the germline V gene, CDR1 is LGHNA and CDR2 is YSLEER. This CDR3 contains 13 residues. The CDR3 is CASSQLLSDTQYF. In DNA, the CDR3 is TGCGCCAGCAGCCAGCTTCTTTCAGATACGCAGTATTTT.

The chain recombines TRBV15 with TRBJ2-5, with D tentatively TRBD1 (6 bases). V was trimmed by 0 bases and J by 4 bases, leaving 15 bases between them. The CDR3 length is 16 residues. From germline, CDR1 is LNHNV and CDR2 YYDKDF (reference sequence). CDR3 sequence reads: CATSREFGRGAETQYF. DNA of the CDR3: TGTGCCACCAGCAGAGAATTCGGCAGGGGAGCAGAGACCCAGTACTTC. Full variable domain (missing parts from reference TRBV15 and TRBJ2-5): DAMVIQNPRYQVTQFGKPVTLSCSQTLNHNVMYWYQQKSSQAPKLLFHYYDKDFNNEADTPDNFQSRRPNTSFCFLDIRSPGLGDTAMYLCATSREFGRGAETQYFGPGTRLLVL.

The chain uses TRBV19 and TRBJ1-1; 7 bases are shared with TRBD1. CDR3 size: 14 residues. Losses at the gene ends were 2 bases for V and 4 bases for J; bases not matched to a gene: 4. CDR1 and CDR2 (germline): LNHDA, SQIVND (reference sequence). The CDR3 reads CASSIIGGGTEAFF. The CDR3 nucleotides are TGTGCCAGTAGTATAATAGGGGGCGGCACTGAAGCTTTCTTT.

The genes are TRBV7-2 and TRBJ2-7, with 8 bases aligning to TRBD2. The V segment lost 5 bases and the J segment 0 bases; nucleotides outside the gene matches: 6. The germline V gene encodes CDR1 SGHTA and CDR2 FQGNSA. The CDR3 totals 15 residues. CDR3 amino acids: CASSVLAESSYEQYF. CDR3 nucleotide sequence: TGTGCCAGCAGCGTACTAGCGGAAAGCTCCTACGAGCAGTACTTC.

The rearrangement joins TRBV5-1 to TRBJ2-1; 8 positions agree with TRBD2. Germline loops: CDR1 SGHRS, CDR2 YFSETQ. V gave up 1 base and J gave up 5 bases; unmatched junction bases: 11. The CDR3 sequence is 17 residues long. Here the CDR3 DNA reads TGCGCCAGCAGCTTGATGGGGGGACTAGTGGTACACAATGAGCAGTTCTTC. It encodes CASSLMGGLVVHNEQFF. The full variable domain, completed using reference TRBV5-1 and TRBJ2-1, is KAGVTQTPRYLIKTRGQQVTLSCSPISGHRSVSWYQQTPGQGLQFLFEYFSETQRNKGNFPGRFSGRQFSNSRSEMNVSTLELGDSALYLCASSLMGGLVVHNEQFFGPGTRLTVL.

This rearrangement joins TRBV19 to TRBJ1-5; D might be TRBD1 (5 bases). The CDR3 totals 15 residues. Trimming stripped 5 bases from V and 6 bases from J, with 17 bases between. Germline V gene lookup returns CDR1 LNHDA and CDR2 SQIVND (reference sequence). CDR3 sequence: CASSSRQGGGQPQHF. The CDR3 bases are TGTGCCAGTAGTTCCAGGCAGGGTGGCGGTCAGCCCCAGCATTTT.

This chain links TRBV18 with TRBJ1-4; TRBD1 aligns across 7 bases. The CDR3 sequence is 15 residues long. V gave up 4 bases and J gave up 5 bases; unmatched junction bases: 7. Germline V gene sequence: CDR1 KGHSH, CDR2 LQKENI. CDR3 protein: CASSRARDRNEKLFF. CDR3 sequence (DNA): TGTGCCAGCTCACGGGCCCGGGACAGAAATGAAAAACTGTTTTTT.

This sequence joins TRBV5-1 and TRBJ1-2, with D tentatively TRBD1 (5 bases). Germline V gene sequence: CDR1 SGHRS, CDR2 YFSETQ. V lost 3 bases to trimming and J lost 4 bases, with 16 bases between them. The CDR3 sequence is 15 residues long. The CDR3 DNA sequence: TGCGCCAGCAGCTCACCAACCGAGGGGACCTATGGCTACACCTTC. Amino acid sequence: CASSSPTEGTYGYTF.

The genes are TRBV7-8 and TRBJ1-5; no firm D call. This CDR3 spans 12 amino acids. Germline CDR1 SGHVS, CDR2 FQNEAQ. Trimming removed 0 bases from V and 5 bases from J, with 2 bases in between. CDR3 sequence: CASSLADQPQHF. CDR3 bases: TGTGCCAGCAGCTTAGCGGATCAGCCCCAGCATTTT. The variable domain in full, completed from reference TRBV7-8 and TRBJ1-5, reads GAGVSQSPRYKVAKRGQDVALRCDPISGHVSLFWYQQALGQGPEFLTYFQNEAQLDKSGLPSDRFFAERPEGSVSTLKIQRTQQEDSAVYLCASSLADQPQHFGDGTRLSIL.

The J gene is TRBJ1-2, the V gene TRBV3-1 (or the pseudogene TRBV3-2); TRBD1 agrees at 12 bases. The CDR3 totals 17 residues. Trimming cost V 4 bases and J 6 bases; bases outside gene matches: 12. Per germline, CDR1 LGHDT and CDR2 YNNKEL (reference sequence). As DNA, the CDR3 is TGTGCCAGCAGCCCCTCCGGGGACAGGGGGCTGACGGATGGCTACACCTTC. Its protein is CASSPSGDRGLTDGYTF.